The T cell receptor beta chain under discussion was sequenced for a study of vaccination effects on CD4 cells after COVID-19. Prior to sequencing, the ViraFEST assay stimulated PBMC with viral peptide pools, which expanded the antigen-specific CD4+ T cells. Investigators separated out CD4+ T cells once less than 11 days of culture had passed. SARS-CoV-2 infection was confirmed by PCR in the person between March and December 2020. A few counts support this clone. Its antigen is still unknown. The V gene's germline CDR1 is SQVTM and CDR2 ANQGSEA. Between the trimmed V and J ends, which lost 4 bases and 4 bases, there was a span of 7 bases. The CDR3 spans 11 residues. The method was immunoSEQ multiplex PCR; TCRdb's version includes in-frame clones alone and lacks a portion of them. The sample carries tens of thousands of clones, around 67% recorded once.

The origin of this receptor is a human donor who had a prior SARS-CoV-2 infection. V gene TRBV29-1 combines with J gene TRBJ2-5; no firm D call. Source: CD4+ T cells from PBMCs cultured with a peptide pool, taken before COVID-19 vaccination. The CDR3 sequence: CSVVSSETQYF. The CDR3 DNA reads TGCAGCGTTGTTTCGTCAGAGACCCAGTACTTC.